A selection of T cell receptor beta chains follows, all from one sample in a study of CD8+ T cells in alopecia areata. The repertoire was sequenced with immunoSEQ multiplex PCR; TCRdb's copy has only in-frame clones and lacks some. Among a few hundred thousand clones listed, around two fifths were seen once. Sequencing used CD4+ T cells sorted from blood, obtained around week 30, from a patient treated with tofacitinib. All receptors come from a human donor with alopecia areata. The CDR3 runs from the conserved cysteine through the conserved F or W. The D gene is left open where the match is weak. Expanded clones get a size class; other rows say once, few or many, or leave the size out.

clone size	D gene	V gene	J gene	CDR3 DNA	CDR3 protein
few	TRBD1	TRBV27	TRBJ1-6	TGTGCCAGCAGTTGGACGGGACAGGGTTCCTCACCCCTCCACTTT	CASSWTGQGSSPLHF
.	.	TRBV9	TRBJ2-5	TGTGCCAGCAGCGTAGCCCCGGACAGACAAGAGACCCAGTACTTC	CASSVAPDRQETQYF
.	.	TRBV6-1	TRBJ1-1	TGTGCCAGCAGTGATTGGAAGGGGATTTCTGAAGCTTTCTTT	CASSDWKGISEAFF
.	.	TRBV29-1	TRBJ2-6	TGCAGCGTTCCTGGGCCCGGGGCCAACGTCCTGACTTTC	CSVPGPGANVLTF
few	.	TRBV2	TRBJ2-7	TGTGCCAGCAGTGCGGATGGGATCTACGAGCAGTACTTC	CASSADGIYEQYF
.	.	TRBV14	TRBJ2-7	TGTGCCAGCAGCCACAGCTACGAGCAGTACTTC	CASSHSYEQYF
.	.	TRBV7-7	TRBJ2-5	TGTGCTAGCAGCTTAAACAGTCCCGGGGAGACCCAGTACTTC	CASSLNSPGETQYF
.	.	TRBV5-1	TRBJ1-2	TGCGCCAGCAGACGGTCGGCGGTGGAGGGTGGCTACACCTTC	CASRRSAVEGGYTF
.	TRBD2	TRBV4-1	TRBJ2-7	TGCGCCAGCAGCCAACGGACTAGCGGGAGGTTTTTCGAGCAGTACTTC	CASSQRTSGRFFEQYF
many	.	TRBV2	TRBJ2-1	TGTGCCAGCAGTGGACTCCTCCAGCATCAGTTCTTC	CASSGLLQHQFF
.	.	TRBV30	TRBJ2-3	TGTGCCTGGAGTACCGATACGCAGTATTTT	CAWSTDTQYF
.	.	TRBV29-1	TRBJ2-3	TGCAGCGTGAGTTTGACAGATACGCAGTATTTT	CSVSLTDTQYF
few	TRBD1	TRBV23-1	TRBJ2-7	TGCGCCAGCAGTCAAGCAGGGGGCGCGTACGAGCAGTACTTC	CASSQAGGAYEQYF
.	.	TRBV13	TRBJ2-6	TGTGCCAGCAGCGGCTTACCGGGACGGGCCTCTGGGGCCAACGTCCTGACTTTC	CASSGLPGRASGANVLTF
.	TRBD1	TRBV7-2	TRBJ1-3	TGTGCCAGCAGCTTTAAGGGGACAGGGTTGGGAAACACCATATATTTT	CASSFKGTGLGNTIYF
.	.	TRBV7-9	TRBJ2-7	TGTGCCAGCAGCCCCTCTGCATTCTCCTCCTACGAGCAGTACTTC	CASSPSAFSSYEQYF
.	.	TRBV6-5	TRBJ1-1	TGTGCCAGCATCCTCGGGCTTCTGAACACTGAAGCTTTCTTT	CASILGLLNTEAFF
once	.	TRBV27	TRBJ2-1	TGTGCCAGCAAGAGGTACGATGAGCAGTTCTTC	CASKRYDEQFF
few	TRBD1	TRBV7-9	TRBJ1-1	TGTGCCAGCAGCTCCACAGGGGTGGCTGAAGCTTTCTTT	CASSSTGVAEAFF
.	TRBD2	TRBV30	TRBJ2-7	TGTGCCTGGAGTCCCGGGACTAACTACGAGCAGTACTTC	CAWSPGTNYEQYF
.	.	TRBV30	TRBJ1-1	TGTGCCTGGAGTGTACGTGGTTTGGGGGCGAACACTGAAGCTTTCTTT	CAWSVRGLGANTEAFF
few	.	TRBV29-1	TRBJ1-3	TGCAGCGTTGAAGACGGACAGAGGGGAAACACCATATATTTT	CSVEDGQRGNTIYF
.	.	TRBV30	TRBJ1-5	TGTGCCTGGAGTGTACGGGGGGGCCAAGGAGGCAATCAGCCCCAGCATTTT	CAWSVRGGQGGNQPQHF
.	.	TRBV9	TRBJ2-5	TGTGCCAGCAGCGTAGATCGCGACAGTAGCGAGACCCAGTACTTC	CASSVDRDSSETQYF
few	.	TRBV7-9	TRBJ2-7	TGTGCCAGCAGCTTAGTAGCCGGCAGCTCCTACGAGCAGTACTTC	CASSLVAGSSYEQYF
.	.	TRBV25-1	TRBJ1-2	TGTGCCAGCAGTGACCCTCGACCTGGGCACGGCTACACCTTC	CASSDPRPGHGYTF
.	TRBD2	TRBV2	TRBJ2-2	TGTGCCAGCAGCCGCGGACTAGCGGGAGGGTCCAACACCGGGGAGCTGTTTTTT	CASSRGLAGGSNTGELFF
few	.	TRBV18	TRBJ2-7	TGTGCCAGCTCGTACCGGGACAACTCCTACGAGCAGTACTTC	CASSYRDNSYEQYF
.	.	TRBV5-1	TRBJ2-1	TGCGCCAGCAGCTTGAGGCTAGCGACCTACAATGAGCAGTTCTTC	CASSLRLATYNEQFF
few	TRBD2	TRBV28	TRBJ2-5	TGTGCCAGCAAAGCGGGAGCCTTTGGGACCCAGTACTTC	CASKAGAFGTQYF
.	.	TRBV7-8	TRBJ2-1	TGTGCCAGCAGCTTGGACTACTCCTACAATGAGCAGTTCTTC	CASSLDYSYNEQFF
.	.	TRBV9	TRBJ2-3	TGTGCCAGCAGCCCAAGAGGGGCGATGGGAGATACGCAGTATTTT	CASSPRGAMGDTQYF
few	.	TRBV7-9	TRBJ1-1	TGTGCCAGCAGCTTCGGAGGGCCCACTGAAGCTTTCTTT	CASSFGGPTEAFF
.	.	TRBV15	TRBJ2-7	TGTGCCACCAGCAGAGAGGGTTTCGAGCAGTACTTC	CATSREGFEQYF
.	TRBD2	TRBV5-6	TRBJ2-3	TGTGCCAGCAGCGGTCGACTAGCCCCGCAGTCCACAGATACGCAGTATTTT	CASSGRLAPQSTDTQYF
.	TRBD2	TRBV4-2	TRBJ2-7	TGTGCCAGCAGCCACGATTCTAGCGGGTTAACCTACGAGCAGTACTTC	CASSHDSSGLTYEQYF
.	TRBD1	TRBV2	TRBJ1-1	TGTGCCAGCAGTGGCCAGGGGGCTGAAGCTTTCTTT	CASSGQGAEAFF
.	.	TRBV5-1	TRBJ1-1	TGCGCCAGCAGCGGCTATCGGGGATTGAACACTGAAGCTTTCTTT	CASSGYRGLNTEAFF
.	TRBD2	TRBV29-1	TRBJ2-5	TGCAGCGTCAACGGGTTTGGTAGCGGGAGATGGGAAGAGACCCAGTACTTC	CSVNGFGSGRWEETQYF
.	.	TRBV10-1	TRBJ2-1	TGCGCCAGTAGTGACAGTCAATACAATGAGCAGTTCTTC	CASSDSQYNEQFF